A single sample gave rise to the 25 T cell receptor beta chains below, sequenced in a study of T-cell memory formation after mild COVID-19. Each CDR3 protein is one row after TCRdb ran MiXCR on the 5' RACE reads. The table lists 110,000 to 150,000 distinct CDR3 sequences, approximately 25% of them singletons. Sequenced sample: PBMCs or a T cell subset sorted from them (not recorded which). The source is an adult woman who had mild COVID-19 (a few samples of this study predate the infection). Cell type and time point are not known.

This clonotype appeared a few times. V is TRBV2 and J is TRBJ1-1; D might be TRBD1 (6 bases). CDR3 size: 13 residues. V gave up 5 bases and J gave up 4 bases, with 11 bases separating them. Germline V gene sequence: CDR1 SNHLY, CDR2 FYNNEI. CDR3: CASSWGGGTEAFF. CDR3 bases: TGTGCCAGCAGTTGGGGGGGCGGCACTGAAGCTTTCTTT.

V and J are TRBV13 and TRBJ2-2; 11 bases align to TRBD2. Unmatched junction bases numbered 8, after V lost 6 bases and J lost 2 bases. This CDR3 spans 17 amino acids. The germline CDR1 and CDR2 sequences are PRHDT and FYEKMQ (reference sequence). CDR3 in DNA: TGTGCCAGCAGACCTCTAGGGACTAGCGGTAACACCGGGGAGCTGTTTTTT. It encodes CASRPLGTSGNTGELFF. Drawing the rest from reference TRBV13 and TRBJ2-2, the complete variable domain is AAGVIQSPRHLIKEKRETATLKCYPIPRHDTVYWYQQGPGQDPQFLISFYEKMQSDKGSIPDRFSAQQFSDYHSELNMSSLELGDSALYFCASRPLGTSGNTGELFFGEGSRLTVL.

The chain has TRBV9 and TRBJ1-2, with a tentative D call TRBD1 (5 bases). Trimming shortened V by 0 bases and J by 7 bases, and 13 bases separated the two germline ends. Germline assignment: CDR1 SGDLS and CDR2 YYNGEE. This CDR3 comprises 14 residues. Written as DNA, the CDR3 is TGTGCCAGCAGCGTAGCTGACAGAGAAGGTGGCTACACCTTC. Translated: CASSVADREGGYTF. The full variable domain, with the rest looked up from reference TRBV9 and TRBJ1-2, is DSGVTQTPKHLITATGQRVTLRCSPRSGDLSVYWYQQSLDQGLQFLIQYYNGEERAKGNILERFSAQQFPDLHSELNLSSLELGDSALYFCASSVADREGGYTFGSGTRLTVV.

This clonotype appeared a few times. The chain carries TRBV5-6 and TRBJ1-5, with D possibly TRBD1 on 6 matching bases. With 1 base removed from V and 5 bases from J, the gap between germline ends came to 22 bases. The CDR3 has 18 residues. Germline V gene sequence: CDR1 SGHDT, CDR2 YYEEEE. This CDR3 reads CASSLWGDIGPDDQPQHF. DNA for the CDR3: TGTGCCAGCAGCTTGTGGGGGGACATAGGCCCTGACGATCAGCCCCAGCATTTT.

This clonotype has more than one count but fewer than ten. Here the CDR3 DNA reads TGCGCCAGCAGCCAAGATGGGGACAGGGGCAGTGAAGCTTTCTTT. It encodes CASSQDGDRGSEAFF. The chain recombines TRBV4-1 with TRBJ1-1; 10 bases align to TRBD1. The CDR3 is 15 amino acids. Per the germline V gene, CDR1 is MGHRA and CDR2 is YSYEKL. Trimming removed 0 bases from V and 7 bases from J; junction bases left unmatched: 5.

The rearrangement uses TRBV24-1 and TRBJ2-7; D possibly corresponds to TRBD2 (5 bases). Germline-derived CDR1 and CDR2 are KGHDR and SFDVKD. V lost 9 bases and J lost 0, with 11 bases in between. This CDR3 has 13 residues. Here the CDR3 DNA reads TGTGCCACCGAAGACTACAACTCCTACGAGCAGTACTTC. Translation gives CATEDYNSYEQYF.

This clonotype was seen only a few times. The chain uses TRBV10-3 and TRBJ1-5; 7 nucleotides align to TRBD1. This CDR3 is 14 amino acids long. Germline loops: CDR1 ENHRY, CDR2 SYGVKD. J lost 4 bases, V lost 2 bases, and 2 bases had no gene match. The CDR3 reads CAISEDRVNQPQHF. The DNA for the CDR3 is TGTGCCATCAGTGAGGACAGGGTAAATCAGCCCCAGCATTTT.

The V call is TRBV9, the J call TRBJ2-3; 8 bases are shared with TRBD2. The CDR3 totals 14 residues. V shed 7 bases and J 0 bases; nucleotides not matched to a gene: 4. Germline lookup yields CDR1 SGDLS and CDR2 YYNGEE. The CDR3 coding sequence is TGTGCCAGCGGTAGCGGGACTAGCACAGATACGCAGTATTTT. It codes for CASGSGTSTDTQYF.

The chain joins TRBV5-1 to TRBJ2-1; D remains unclear. The CDR3 runs to 12 residues. The germline V gene has CDR1 SGHRS and CDR2 YFSETQ. V was shortened by 4 bases and J by 5 bases, with 7 bases between the two germline ends. The CDR3 bases are TGCGCCAGCAGCCCCCCGGACAATGAGCAGTTCTTC. Translating gives CASSPPDNEQFF.

The chain carries TRBV27 and TRBJ2-7, with a weak D call TRBD1 (6 bases). The CDR3 has 14 amino acids. V lost 0 bases, J lost 3 bases, and 9 bases lay in between. Germline V gene data show CDR1 as MNHEY and CDR2 as SMNVEV (reference sequence). CDR3 in DNA: TGTGCCAGCAGTTTATCACAAGGGGGCTACGAGCAGTACTTC. It encodes CASSLSQGGYEQYF.

The chain is built from TRBV5-1 and TRBJ2-1; 11 bases match TRBD2. The V segment lost 5 bases and the J segment 9 bases; nucleotides outside the gene matches: 10. The V gene's germline CDR1 is SGHRS and CDR2 YFSETQ. The CDR3 consists of 15 residues. CDR3: CASSSSLAGGSEQFF. The DNA for the CDR3 is TGCGCCAGCAGTTCAAGCTTAGCGGGAGGGAGTGAGCAGTTCTTC. The variable domain in full, completed from reference TRBV5-1 and TRBJ2-1, reads KAGVTQTPRYLIKTRGQQVTLSCSPISGHRSVSWYQQTPGQGLQFLFEYFSETQRNKGNFPGRFSGRQFSNSRSEMNVSTLELGDSALYLCASSSSLAGGSEQFFGPGTRLTVL.

The CDR3: CASSDSADTQYF. The CDR3 nucleotides read TGTGCCAGCAGTGACTCCGCAGATACGCAGTATTTT. V and J are TRBV6-4 and TRBJ2-3; D unresolved. This CDR3 comprises 12 residues. Germline V lookup: CDR1 MRHNA, CDR2 SNTAGT. Trimming shortened V by 0 bases and J by 4 bases, and 2 bases separated the two germline ends.

This clonotype was found once. This chain connects TRBV4-3 to TRBJ2-2, with a tentative D call TRBD1 (5 bases). The CDR3 extends over 16 amino acids. The germline V and J ends were trimmed by 1 base and 5 bases, with 14 bases remaining between them. CDR1 LGHNA and CDR2 YSLEER come from the germline V gene. Here the CDR3 reads CASSQGTTGLTGELFF. As DNA, the CDR3 is TGCGCCAGCAGCCAAGGGACAACTGGCCTTACCGGGGAGCTGTTTTTT.

As regards this clonotype: Here the CDR3 omits its conserved ending phenylalanine or tryptophan, so a read error is the likely source. CDR3 sequence: CASSGGTAGGLSYEQYL. CDR3 nucleotide sequence: TGTGCCAGCAGTGGAGGGACCGCGGGGGGCCTCTCCTACGAGCAGTACTTA. The chain carries TRBV6-1 and TRBJ2-7; TRBD2 matches 8 bases. The trim removed 4 bases at V and 0 bases at J, leaving 11 bases unmatched. CDR3 length: 17 residues. CDR1 MNHNS and CDR2 SASEGT come from the germline V gene.

The chain carries TRBV5-1 and TRBJ2-7; a weak D match, TRBD1 (5 bases). Trimming left V 1 base short and J 5 bases short, with 13 bases between. CDR1 and CDR2 from the germline V gene are SGHRS and YFSETQ. The CDR3 is made up of 14 amino acids. The DNA of the CDR3 is TGCGCCAGCAGCTTGCGCAGGGAATACGACGAGCAGTACTTC. Its translation: CASSLRREYDEQYF. The whole variable domain, filled in from reference TRBV5-1 and TRBJ2-7, reads KAGVTQTPRYLIKTRGQQVTLSCSPISGHRSVSWYQQTPGQGLQFLFEYFSETQRNKGNFPGRFSGRQFSNSRSEMNVSTLELGDSALYLCASSLRREYDEQYFGPGTRLTVT.

This clonotype was picked up a small number of times. The V and J genes are TRBV7-8 and TRBJ2-1; 8 bases are shared with TRBD1. Per germline, CDR1 SGHVS and CDR2 FQNEAQ. There are 14 residues in the CDR3. The ends lost 5 bases at V and 8 bases at J; junction bases unmatched: 8. CDR3 nucleotides: TGTGCCAGCAGCCAGCGGACAGGGTCCGATGAGCAGTTCTTC. Its translation is CASSQRTGSDEQFF.

There are a few counts of this clonotype. V usage is TRBV5-5 and J usage is TRBJ2-7; D is perhaps TRBD1 (5 bases). The CDR3 runs 13 residues. The germline gives CDR1 SGHKS, CDR2 YYEKEE (reference sequence). V shed 3 bases and J shed 6 bases, with 13 bases lying between them. CDR3 sequence: CASSYRQMGEQYF. The CDR3 bases are TGTGCCAGCAGCTATCGACAGATGGGCGAGCAGTACTTC. Looking up the rest from reference TRBV5-5 and TRBJ2-7 gives the full variable domain: DAGVTQSPTHLIKTRGQQVTLRCSPISGHKSVSWYQQVLGQGPQFIFQYYEKEERGRGNFPDRFSARQFPNYSSELNVNALLLGDSALYLCASSYRQMGEQYFGPGTRLTVT.

Only a few counts were recorded for this clonotype. CDR3 nucleotide sequence: TGTGCCTGGAGTGTCGTAGGGGCCTACGAGCAGTACTTC. This encodes CAWSVVGAYEQYF. The chain has TRBV30 and TRBJ2-7, with a tentative D call TRBD1 (5 bases). V lost 0 bases, J lost 2 bases, and 8 bases lay in between. CDR1 is GTSNPN and CDR2 is SVGIG in the germline V gene (reference sequence). The CDR3 length is 13 residues.

The chain joins TRBV15 to TRBJ2-5; tentative D call: TRBD1 (6 bases). Germline V lookup: CDR1 LNHNV, CDR2 YYDKDF (reference sequence). The CDR3 has 11 residues. Trimming took 8 bases from V and 5 from J, leaving 9 bases between them. The CDR3 sequence: CATQGWETQYF. Here the CDR3 DNA reads TGTGCCACCCAGGGGTGGGAGACCCAGTACTTC.

J is TRBJ2-1 and V is TRBV5-1, with D uncertain. This CDR3 has 14 residues. V lost 1 base to trimming and J lost 5 bases, with 10 bases between them. In germline, CDR1 is SGHRS, CDR2 YFSETQ. DNA for the CDR3: TGCGCCAGCAGCTTGACCCCGCGAGACAATGAGCAGTTCTTC. It encodes CASSLTPRDNEQFF.

The chain uses TRBV20-1 and TRBJ2-2; D not resolved. Germline loops: CDR1 DFQATT, CDR2 SNEGSKA (reference sequence). Trimming shortened V by 5 bases and J by 1 base, and 11 bases separated the two germline ends. This CDR3 contains 14 residues. CDR3 DNA sequence: TGCAGTGCTGTCGAAGGTTTGAACACCGGGGAGCTGTTTTTT. It encodes CSAVEGLNTGELFF.

V gene TRBV27 combines with J gene TRBJ2-7, with TRBD1 identical over 7 bases. V trimming: 3 bases; J trimming: 2 bases; junction bases outside the gene matches: 7. Per the germline V gene, CDR1 is MNHEY and CDR2 is SMNVEV (reference sequence). The CDR3 extends over 15 amino acids. The CDR3 sequence is CASSFESGGAYEQYF. The CDR3 DNA reads TGTGCCAGCAGTTTTGAGTCAGGGGGAGCCTACGAGCAGTACTTC.

V is TRBV29-1 and J is TRBJ1-1; no clear D. This CDR3 comprises 12 residues. V was clipped by 4 bases and J by 5 bases, with 11 bases between them. The V gene's germline CDR1 is SQVTM and CDR2 ANQGSEA. As DNA, the CDR3 is TGCAGCGTTGTAGGGAGTTGGACTGAAGCTTTCTTT. Residues: CSVVGSWTEAFF.

This clonotype has a handful of counts. This rearrangement joins TRBV6-2 or TRBV6-3 to TRBJ2-7; TRBD1 agrees at 9 bases. The junction had 7 bases not matched to a gene; V was cut back by 4 bases and J by 3 bases. Germline V gene lookup returns CDR1 MNHEY and CDR2 SVGEGT. The CDR3 loop spans 15 amino acids. CDR3 amino acids: CASSSTGQGDYEQYF. CDR3 nucleotide sequence: TGTGCCAGCAGTTCCACGGGACAGGGTGACTACGAGCAGTACTTC.

V usage is TRBV27 and J usage is TRBJ2-1; TRBD2 matches 11 bases. J lost 4 bases, V lost 6 bases, and 5 bases had no gene match. The CDR3 spans 15 residues. The germline V gene encodes CDR1 MNHEY and CDR2 SMNVEV (reference sequence). This CDR3 reads CASSTSGGEYNEQFF. Here the CDR3 DNA reads TGTGCCAGCAGCACTAGCGGGGGTGAATACAATGAGCAGTTCTTC.